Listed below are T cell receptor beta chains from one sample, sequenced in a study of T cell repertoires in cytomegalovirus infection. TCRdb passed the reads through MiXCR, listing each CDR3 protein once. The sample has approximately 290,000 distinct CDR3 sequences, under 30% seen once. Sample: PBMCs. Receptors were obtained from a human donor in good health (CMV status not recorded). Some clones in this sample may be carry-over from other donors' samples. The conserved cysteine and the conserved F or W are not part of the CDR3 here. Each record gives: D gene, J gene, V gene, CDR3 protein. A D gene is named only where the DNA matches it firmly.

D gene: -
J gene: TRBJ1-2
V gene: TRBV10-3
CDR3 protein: AISGGATDFSYGYT

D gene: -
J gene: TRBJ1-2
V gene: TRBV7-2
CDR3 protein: ASSPSLGRRHYGYT

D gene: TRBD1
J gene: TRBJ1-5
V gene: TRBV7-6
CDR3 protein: ASSPGTGQPQH

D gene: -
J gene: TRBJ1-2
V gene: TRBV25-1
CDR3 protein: ASSAQHYGYT

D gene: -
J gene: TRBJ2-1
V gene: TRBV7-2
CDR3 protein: ASSLPVYNEQF

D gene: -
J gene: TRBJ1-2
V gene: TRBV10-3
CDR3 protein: AISEGAWNRYT

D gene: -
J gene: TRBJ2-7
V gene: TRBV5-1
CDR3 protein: ASRPTGTHYEQY

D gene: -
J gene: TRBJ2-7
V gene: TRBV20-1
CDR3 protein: SAQRGQGSYEQY

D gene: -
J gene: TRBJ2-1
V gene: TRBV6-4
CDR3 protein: ASSAQASSYNEQF

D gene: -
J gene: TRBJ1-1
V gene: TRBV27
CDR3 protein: ASSPGQSHTEAF

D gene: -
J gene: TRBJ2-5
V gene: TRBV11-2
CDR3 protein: ASTPGTPETQY

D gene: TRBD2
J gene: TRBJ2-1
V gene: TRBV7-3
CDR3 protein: ASSRGASGLNEQF

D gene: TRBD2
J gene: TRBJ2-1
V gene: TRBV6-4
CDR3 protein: ASSDDSGGHNEQF

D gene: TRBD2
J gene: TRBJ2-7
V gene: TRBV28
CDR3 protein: ASSLGGDGPGYEQY

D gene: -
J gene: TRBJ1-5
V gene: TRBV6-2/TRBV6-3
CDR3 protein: ASRTDGNQPQH

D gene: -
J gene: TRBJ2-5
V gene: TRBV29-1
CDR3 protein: SVEDLSHRAAQY

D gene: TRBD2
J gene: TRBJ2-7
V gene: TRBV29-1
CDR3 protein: SVEEGTSGSYEQY

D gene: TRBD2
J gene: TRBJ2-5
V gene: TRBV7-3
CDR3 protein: ASGGGGGIQETQY

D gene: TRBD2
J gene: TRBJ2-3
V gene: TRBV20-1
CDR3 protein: SARVIAGPDTQY

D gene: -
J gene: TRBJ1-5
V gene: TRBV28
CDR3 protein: ASEGDSNQPQH

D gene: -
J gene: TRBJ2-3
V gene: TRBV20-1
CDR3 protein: SGQSGVADTQY

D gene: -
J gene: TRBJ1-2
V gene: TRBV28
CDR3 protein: ASSPIVYGYT

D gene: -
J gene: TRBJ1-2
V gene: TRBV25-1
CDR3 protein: ASSPGTYGYT

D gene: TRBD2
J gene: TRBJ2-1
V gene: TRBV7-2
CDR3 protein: ASSQGLAGSSYNEQF

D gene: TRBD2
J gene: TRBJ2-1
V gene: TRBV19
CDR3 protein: ASSMGPSGNNEQF

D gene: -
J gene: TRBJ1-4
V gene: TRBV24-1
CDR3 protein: ATSDFRNEKLF

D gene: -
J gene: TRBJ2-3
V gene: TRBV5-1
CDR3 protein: ASSLLDTQY

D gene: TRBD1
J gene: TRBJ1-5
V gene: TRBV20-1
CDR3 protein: SANIPGQPHQPQH

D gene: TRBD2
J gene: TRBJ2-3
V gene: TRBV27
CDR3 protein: ASSSRTSGRPGPDTQY

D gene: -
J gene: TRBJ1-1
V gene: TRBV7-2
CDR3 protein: ASSLRSSNTEAF

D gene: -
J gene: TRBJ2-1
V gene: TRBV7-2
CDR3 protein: ASSFQTYNEQF

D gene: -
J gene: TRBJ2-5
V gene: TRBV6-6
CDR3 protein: ASSYSTREETQY

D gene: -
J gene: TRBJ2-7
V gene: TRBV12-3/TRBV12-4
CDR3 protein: ASSPSGAILYYEQY

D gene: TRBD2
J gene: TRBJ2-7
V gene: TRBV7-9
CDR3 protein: ASSYGPAGGTGQY

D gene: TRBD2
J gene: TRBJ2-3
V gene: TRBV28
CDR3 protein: ASSAWTSGNPDTQY

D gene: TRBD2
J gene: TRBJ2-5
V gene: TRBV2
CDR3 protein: ASGGSRETQY

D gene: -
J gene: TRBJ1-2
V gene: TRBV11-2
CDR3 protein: ASSHSPKGNYGYT

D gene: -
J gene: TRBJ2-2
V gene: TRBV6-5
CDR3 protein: ASSRGSGGELF

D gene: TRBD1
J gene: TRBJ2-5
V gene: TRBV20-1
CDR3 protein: SARPRGRPQETQY

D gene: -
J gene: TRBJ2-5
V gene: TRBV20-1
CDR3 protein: SAFHLEETQY

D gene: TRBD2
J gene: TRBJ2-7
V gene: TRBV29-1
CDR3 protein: SGSGENEQY

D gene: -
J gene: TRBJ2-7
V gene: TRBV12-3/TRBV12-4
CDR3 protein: ASSLWSSYEQY

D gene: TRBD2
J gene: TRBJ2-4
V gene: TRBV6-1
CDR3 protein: ASSLTSGGLAKNIQY

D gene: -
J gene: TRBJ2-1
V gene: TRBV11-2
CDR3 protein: ASSLGLTVSNEQF

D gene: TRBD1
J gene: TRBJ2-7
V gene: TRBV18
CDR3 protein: ASSGDRNEQY

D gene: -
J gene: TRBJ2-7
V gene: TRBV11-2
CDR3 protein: ASSLDRTPPDEQY

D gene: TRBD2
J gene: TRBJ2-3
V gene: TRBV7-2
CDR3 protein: ASSFGLAATDTQY

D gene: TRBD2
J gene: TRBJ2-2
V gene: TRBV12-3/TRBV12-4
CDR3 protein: ASNLAGWTGELF

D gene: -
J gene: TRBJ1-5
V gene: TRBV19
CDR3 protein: ASRVSNQPQH

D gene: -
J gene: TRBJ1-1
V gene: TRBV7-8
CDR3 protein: ASSPRVGDTEAF

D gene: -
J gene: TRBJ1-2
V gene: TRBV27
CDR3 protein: ASRSLASGHGPAYGYT

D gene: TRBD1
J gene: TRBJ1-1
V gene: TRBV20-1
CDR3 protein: SAQITGGNTEAF

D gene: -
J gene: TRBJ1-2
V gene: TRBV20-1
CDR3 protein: SAPQGGTNNYGYT

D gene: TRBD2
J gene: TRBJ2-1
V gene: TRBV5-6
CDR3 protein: ASSSASSGGYNEQF

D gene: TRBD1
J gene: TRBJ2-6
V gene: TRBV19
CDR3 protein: ASSQQGFGANVLT

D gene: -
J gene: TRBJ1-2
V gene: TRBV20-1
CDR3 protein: SARVRSNYGYT

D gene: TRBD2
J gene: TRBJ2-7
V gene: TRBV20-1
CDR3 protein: SARVASGGYEQY